These 16 T cell receptor beta chains were sequenced from one sample in a study of T and B cells in COVID-19 patients. Multiplex PCR with BIOMED2 TRB-A/B primer pools amplified TRB rearrangements. Each CDR3 protein gets one entry after TCRdb re-called the multiplex PCR reads with MiXCR. The table includes some 8,000 distinct CDR3 sequences, about 26% detected once. TRB was amplified from about 250-500 ng of blood genomic DNA. The sample comprised blood. The receptors were sampled from a human donor who had recovered from COVID-19.

V usage is TRBV2 and J usage is TRBJ1-3; D not resolved. The germline V and J ends were trimmed by 4 bases and 5 bases, with 9 bases remaining between them. The CDR3 runs 13 residues. Looked up from germline, CDR1 is SNHLY and CDR2 is FYNNEI. CDR3 DNA: TGTGCCAGCAGTGTAGGCGGCCGAAACACCATATATTTT. Translated: CASSVGGRNTIYF.

This clonotype has only a few counts. The chain recombines TRBV14 with TRBJ1-2; tentatively, D is TRBD1 (5 bases). V was trimmed by 0 bases and J by 6 bases, leaving 14 bases between them. CDR3 size: 15 residues. Germline CDR1 reads SGHDN; CDR2 reads FVKESK. The DNA for the CDR3 is TGTGCCAGCAGCCAAGAGCTAACGGGGCCGGATGGCTACACCTTC. Its protein product is CASSQELTGPDGYTF.

The genes are TRBV12-3 or TRBV12-4 and TRBJ2-3; D perhaps matches TRBD2 (5 bases). The V end was cut by 6 bases, the J end by 6 bases, with 31 bases between. The CDR3 runs to 19 residues. This CDR3 is CASSEKPPSSGPVWDTQYF. DNA of the CDR3: TGTGCCAGCAGCGAAAAACCCCCGTCGAGCGGCCCAGTGTGGGATACGCAGTATTTT.

This clonotype came up many times. This chain joins TRBV7-2 and TRBJ2-7; unclear D gene. Germline V lookup: CDR1 SGHTA, CDR2 FQGNSA. The length of the CDR3 is 13 residues. Trimming cost V 5 bases and J 1 base, with 9 bases left between them. CDR3 loop: CASSPSKSYEQYF. The CDR3 DNA reads as TGTGCCAGCAGCCCCTCAAAATCCTACGAGCAGTACTTC.

The chain uses TRBV5-1 and TRBJ2-2; 7 nucleotides line up with TRBD1. The germline CDR1 and CDR2 sequences are SGHRS and YFSETQ. The CDR3 runs 17 residues. The ends lost 2 bases at V and 4 bases at J; junction bases unmatched: 11. The DNA for the CDR3 is TGCGCCAGCAGCTTCCCCAGGGGGTCGGTTAGCACCGGGGAGCTGTTTTTT. Amino acid sequence: CASSFPRGSVSTGELFF. Complete variable domain (other parts from reference TRBV5-1 and TRBJ2-2): KAGVTQTPRYLIKTRGQQVTLSCSPISGHRSVSWYQQTPGQGLQFLFEYFSETQRNKGNFPGRFSGRQFSNSRSEMNVSTLELGDSALYLCASSFPRGSVSTGELFFGEGSRLTVL.

This clonotype is deemed medium-sized. The rearrangement links TRBV6-6 to TRBJ1-3; a weak D match, TRBD1 (5 bases). This CDR3 contains 16 residues. The V and J ends lost 5 bases and 2 bases respectively, with 16 bases between them. CDR1 and CDR2 from the germline V gene are MNHNY and SVGAGI (reference sequence). The CDR3 region is CASSRNPQGAGNTIYF. Here the CDR3 DNA reads TGTGCCAGCAGTCGTAACCCGCAGGGAGCTGGAAACACCATATATTTT.

The chain recombines TRBV5-1 with TRBJ2-3; 7 positions match TRBD2. Germline loops: CDR1 SGHRS, CDR2 YFSETQ. This CDR3 is built from 17 residues. V lost 0 bases to trimming and J lost 1 base; unmatched junction nucleotides: 8. The CDR3 region is CASSLGPSGGGTDTQYF. The CDR3 DNA follows: TGCGCCAGCAGCTTGGGTCCTAGCGGAGGGGGCACAGATACGCAGTATTTT. The full variable domain, in which reference TRBV5-1 and TRBJ2-3 provide the parts outside the CDR3, is KAGVTQTPRYLIKTRGQQVTLSCSPISGHRSVSWYQQTPGQGLQFLFEYFSETQRNKGNFPGRFSGRQFSNSRSEMNVSTLELGDSALYLCASSLGPSGGGTDTQYFGPGTRLTVL.

In this sample, this clonotype turned up once. The chain combines TRBV18 with TRBJ2-1, with 11 bases lining up with TRBD2. With V trimmed by 5 bases and J by 9 bases, 12 bases remained unmatched. This CDR3 region has 16 residues. Germline CDR1 and CDR2: KGHSH and LQKENI. The CDR3 loop reads CASSYRTSGLGSEQFF. CDR3 coding DNA: TGTGCCAGCTCATACCGGACTAGCGGGTTAGGTAGTGAGCAGTTCTTC.

Comments on this clonotype: This could be a read error, since a much larger clone is one nucleotide away. The chain uses TRBV6-5 and TRBJ1-2; a possible D gene is TRBD1 (6 bases). Trimming removed 2 bases at V and 8 bases at J, with 18 bases between. Germline V CDR1 and CDR2: MNHEY, SVGAGI. The CDR3 covers 15 residues. The CDR3 protein is CASSYRGHGFRGYTF. The CDR3 nucleotides are TGTGCCAGCAGTTACAGGGGACATGGGTTCAGAGGCTACACCTTC.

This clonotype was seen at least ten times. V is TRBV11-2 and J is TRBJ2-2, with 8 bases identical to TRBD1. In germline, CDR1 is SGHAT, CDR2 FQNNGV. The trim removed 6 bases at V and 6 bases at J, leaving 3 bases unmatched. The CDR3 extends over 13 amino acids. In DNA form, the CDR3 reads TGTGCCAGCAGTCAACAGGGGGCCGGGGAGCTGTTTTTT. Protein sequence: CASSQQGAGELFF.

This clonotype showed up just a few times. J is TRBJ2-7 and V is TRBV29-1; D unresolved. CDR1 and CDR2 from the germline V gene are SQVTM and ANQGSEA. Trimming pared 0 bases from V and 3 bases from J, leaving 9 bases between. The CDR3 spans 13 residues. Here the CDR3 reads CSVEDLSSYEQYF. The DNA of the CDR3 is TGCAGCGTTGAAGATCTGAGTAGCTACGAGCAGTACTTC.

By share, this clonotype ranks as medium-sized. The chain joins TRBV19 to TRBJ1-3; no clear D gene. Per the germline V gene, CDR1 is LNHDA and CDR2 is SQIVND (reference sequence). The CDR3 contains 12 residues. V lost 6 bases and J 3 bases, leaving 6 bases between the germline ends. For the CDR3, the DNA is TGTGCCAGTAGCGTGTTTGGAAACACCATATATTTT. This codes for CASSVFGNTIYF.

By frequency in the sample, this clonotype is medium-sized. The chain couples TRBV19 to TRBJ1-5; 7 bases are shared with TRBD1. Germline CDR1 is LNHDA and CDR2 is SQIVND (reference sequence). The CDR3 spans 15 residues. After removal of 4 bases from V and 6 bases from J, the junction contained 9 bases not matched to a gene. In DNA form, the CDR3 reads TGTGCCAGTAGTAACGAGGGGGCGCTGGGTCAGCCCCAGCATTTT. Encoded protein: CASSNEGALGQPQHF.

This clonotype is deemed medium-sized. V gene TRBV5-6 combines with J gene TRBJ1-4, with TRBD1 matching 7 bases. This CDR3 comprises 14 residues. Germline trimming cut 0 bases from V and 10 bases from J; bases unmatched to any gene: 6. The germline V gene has CDR1 SGHDT and CDR2 YYEEEE. The DNA of the CDR3 is TGTGCCAGCAGCTTGGGACAGGGAGGGGGAAAACTGTTTTTT. Its protein is CASSLGQGGGKLFF.

J is TRBJ2-1 and V is TRBV6-4; the D gene could be TRBD1 or TRBD2 (5 bases each). The CDR3 runs to 17 residues. The V end lost 1 base, the J end lost 0 bases, and 13 bases lay between the germline ends. Per the germline V gene, CDR1 is MRHNA and CDR2 is SNTAGT. Here the CDR3 DNA reads TGTGCCAGCAGTGACTTCGAGGGGCGGGTCTCCTACAATGAGCAGTTCTTC. Amino acid sequence: CASSDFEGRVSYNEQFF.

Only a few counts were recorded for this clonotype. This chain joins TRBV4-3 and TRBJ2-1; D not resolved. Per germline, CDR1 LGHNA and CDR2 YSLEER. The germline V and J ends were trimmed by 1 base and 5 bases, with 12 bases remaining between them. The CDR3 extends over 15 amino acids. In nucleotides, the CDR3 is TGCGCCAGCAGCCAAGTTCCCCGGGCAAACAATGAGCAGTTCTTC. This encodes CASSQVPRANNEQFF.